The TCR beta chain under discussion was sequenced for a study of cytomegalovirus exposure and HLA in healthy donors. General study results and limits: Many donors shared some public TCRs, even though most TCR sequences were rare. An analysis done earlier found most TCR beta V segments productive about 87% or about 30% of the time.

CDR3 size: 13 residues. Germline V CDR1 and CDR2: MNHEY, SVGAGI. With 5 bases removed from V and 3 bases from J, the gap between germline ends came to 10 bases. Comments on this clone: The antigen remains unidentified.

The study ran its PCR with 60 Vbeta and 13 Jbeta primers. The protocol was immunoSEQ multiplex PCR, while the TCRdb copy is restricted to in-frame clones and leaves out a portion. The data hold over 200,000 clones, with more than 65% observed a single time. Sequencing used PBMCs. The chain carries TRBV6-5 and TRBJ1-1; no reliable D call. The clonotype comes from a woman younger than 45 in good health and CMV-seronegative. CDR3 amino acids: CASSDRRYTEAFF. The CDR3 bases are TGTGCCAGCAGTGATCGGAGGTACACTGAAGCTTTCTTT.